The sequence of this TCR beta chain was determined in a study of CD8+ T cells in alopecia areata. Study findings and constraints: Scalp specimens additionally yield sequences from normal skin's resident alphabeta T cells.

The CDR3 runs to 14 residues. Germline CDR1 and CDR2: SGHTA and FQGNSA. With 5 bases clipped from V and 4 bases from J, the junction kept 7 bases outside the gene matches. In its sample, this clone was seen a few times. Its target is unknown. The sample has other DNA sequences that encode this CDR3 too. Using a FACSAria, the CD4+ and CD8+ T cells were sorted from the PBMCs. As the sequencing template, cDNA was produced by extracting RNA and reverse transcribing it. Method: immunoSEQ multiplex PCR; TCRdb's copy keeps in-frame clones and lacks some. Among approximately 180,000 clones listed, about 63% were seen once.

The genes are TRBV7-2 and TRBJ2-7; 8 bases match TRBD1. The sample was CD4+ T cells sorted from blood, taken at week 0. This TCR was recovered from a human donor with alopecia areata. The DNA for the CDR3 is TGTGCCAGCAGCCGCGACAGGGGATCGTACGAGCAGTACTTC. The encoded protein is CASSRDRGSYEQYF.